The entry below describes one T cell receptor beta chain. Its target is unknown. A read error is possible here, since a much larger clone lies one base away. Here immunoSEQ multiplex PCR was the method, and the copy in TCRdb shows in-frame clones only, minus some. Here the sample spans roughly 2,700 clones, about 63% being singletons. This sample is part of a study of PD-1 blockade in classical Hodgkin lymphoma. Study-wide results and caveats: According to reports, newly diagnosed patients had lower baseline TCR diversity than healthy donors, and relapsed/refractory patients had lower baseline TCR diversity still. Before treatment, complete responders showed about the same diversity as newly diagnosed patients. Exclusion applied to patients who initiated nivolumab less than 1 year following ASCT. Causes of the repertoire differences remain undefined, possibly disease activity or prior therapy.

Each and every patient relapsed after autologous stem cell transplantation, and patients got differing brentuximab vedotin exposure. The authors enriched CD8+ T cells from thawed PBMCs via magnetic negative selection. CDR1 SNHLY and CDR2 FYNNEI come from the germline V gene. CDR3 length: 14 residues. V gene TRBV2 combines with J gene TRBJ2-1; 7 bases match TRBD2. The sequencing used CD8+ T cells from blood, collected at baseline. The TCR was taken from a human donor with classical Hodgkin lymphoma. The chain's CDR3 is CVSAASGGVNEQFF. CDR3 DNA sequence: TGTGTCAGCGCCGCTAGCGGTGGGGTCAATGAGCAGTTCTTC. Variable domain in full (rest from reference TRBV2 and TRBJ2-1): EPEVTQTPSHQVTQMGQEVILRCVPISNHLYFYWYRQILGQKVEFLVSFYNNEISEKSEIFDDQFSVERPDGSNFTLKIRSTKLEDSAMYFCVSAASGGVNEQFFGPGTRLTVL.